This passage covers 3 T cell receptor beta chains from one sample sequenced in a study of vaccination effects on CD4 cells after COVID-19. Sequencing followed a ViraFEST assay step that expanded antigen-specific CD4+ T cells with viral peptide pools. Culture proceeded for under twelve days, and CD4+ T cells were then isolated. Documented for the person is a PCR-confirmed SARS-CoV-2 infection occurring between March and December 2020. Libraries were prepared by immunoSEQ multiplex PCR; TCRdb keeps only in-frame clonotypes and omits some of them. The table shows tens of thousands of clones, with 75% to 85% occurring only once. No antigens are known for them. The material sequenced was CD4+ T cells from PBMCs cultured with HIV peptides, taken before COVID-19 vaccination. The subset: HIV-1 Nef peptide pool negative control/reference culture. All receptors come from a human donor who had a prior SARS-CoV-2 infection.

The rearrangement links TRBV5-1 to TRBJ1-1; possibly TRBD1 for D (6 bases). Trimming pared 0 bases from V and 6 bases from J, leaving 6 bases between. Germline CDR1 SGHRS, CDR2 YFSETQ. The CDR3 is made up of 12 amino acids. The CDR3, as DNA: TGCGCCAGCAGCTTGGAGGGGGCTGAAGCTTTCTTT. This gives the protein CASSLEGAEAFF.

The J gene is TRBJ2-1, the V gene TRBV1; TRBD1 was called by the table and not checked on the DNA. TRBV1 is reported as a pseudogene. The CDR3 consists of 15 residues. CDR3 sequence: CTSSRRLREYNEQFF. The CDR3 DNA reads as TGCACCAGCAGCCGGCGTCTCAGGGAATACAATGAGCAGTTCTTC.

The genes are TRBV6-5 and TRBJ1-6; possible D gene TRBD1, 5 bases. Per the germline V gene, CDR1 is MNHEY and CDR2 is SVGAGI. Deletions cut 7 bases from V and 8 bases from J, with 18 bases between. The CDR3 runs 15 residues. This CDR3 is CASKGRGLTDSPLHF. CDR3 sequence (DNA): TGTGCCAGCAAGGGTAGGGGACTAACGGATTCACCCCTCCACTTT.